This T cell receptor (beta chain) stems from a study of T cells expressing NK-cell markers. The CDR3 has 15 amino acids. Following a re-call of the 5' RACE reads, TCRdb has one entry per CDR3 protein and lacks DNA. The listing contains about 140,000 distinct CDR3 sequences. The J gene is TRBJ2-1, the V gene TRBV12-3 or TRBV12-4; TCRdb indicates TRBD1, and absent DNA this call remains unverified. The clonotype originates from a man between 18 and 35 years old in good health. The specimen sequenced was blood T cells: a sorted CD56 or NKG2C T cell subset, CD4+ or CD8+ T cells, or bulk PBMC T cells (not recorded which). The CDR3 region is CASSGQSDSYNEQFF.